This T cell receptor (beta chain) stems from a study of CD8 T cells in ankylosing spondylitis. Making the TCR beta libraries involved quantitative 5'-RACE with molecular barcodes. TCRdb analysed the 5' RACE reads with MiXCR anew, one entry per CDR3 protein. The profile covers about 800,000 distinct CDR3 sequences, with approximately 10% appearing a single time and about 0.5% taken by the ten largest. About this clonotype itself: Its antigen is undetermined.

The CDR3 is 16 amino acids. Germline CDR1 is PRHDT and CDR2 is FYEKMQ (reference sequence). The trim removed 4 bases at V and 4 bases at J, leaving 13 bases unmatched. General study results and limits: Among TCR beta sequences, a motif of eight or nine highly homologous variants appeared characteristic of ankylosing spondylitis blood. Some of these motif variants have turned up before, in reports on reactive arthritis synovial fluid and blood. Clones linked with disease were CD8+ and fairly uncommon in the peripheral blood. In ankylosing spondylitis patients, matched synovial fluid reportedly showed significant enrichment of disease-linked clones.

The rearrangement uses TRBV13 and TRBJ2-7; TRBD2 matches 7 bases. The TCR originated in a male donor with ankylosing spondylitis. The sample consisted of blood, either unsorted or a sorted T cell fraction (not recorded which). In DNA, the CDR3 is TGTGCCAGCAGCTCCGGCCGGTGGACTAGTGTGTACGAGCAGTACTTC. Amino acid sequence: CASSSGRWTSVYEQYF.